A single sample is the source of the 32 T cell receptor beta chains below, sequenced in a study of cytomegalovirus exposure and HLA in healthy donors. The data were produced by immunoSEQ multiplex PCR, yet TCRdb's version contains in-frame clones alone and is incomplete. The profile shows 60,000 to 85,000 clones, 96% of them singletons. Sequencing input: PBMCs. These receptor sequences come from a woman aged 18-35 years in good health and CMV-seropositive.

The CDR3 DNA follows: TGTGCCAGCAGTTCTAAGCGGGAGTTTACAGATACGCAGTATTTT. This encodes CASSSKREFTDTQYF. The gene calls are TRBV28 and TRBJ2-3, with TRBD2 matching 8 bases. Germline V gives CDR1 MDHEN, CDR2 SYDVKM. The CDR3 extends over 15 amino acids. V lost 4 bases and J lost 3; bases outside the gene matches: 6.

With regard to this clone: Its ends do not fully match the called genes, so a read error is possible. The chain has TRBV28 and TRBJ2-7; 13 nucleotides agree with TRBD2. Germline V gene sequence: CDR1 MDHEN, CDR2 SYDVKM. The CDR3 extends over 15 amino acids. The CDR3 DNA sequence: TGTGCCAGCAGTTTGGGGACTAGCGGGGCCTACAAGCAGTACTTC. Protein product: CASSLGTSGAYKQYF.

Comments on this clone: Different DNA sequences within this sample yield the same CDR3. This chain connects TRBV6-5 to TRBJ1-5; possible D gene TRBD1, 5 bases. V was cut by 2 bases and J by 2 bases, with 10 bases left in between. Germline loops: CDR1 MNHEY, CDR2 SVGAGI. The CDR3 is made up of 15 amino acids. CDR3 sequence: CASSYGGGGNQPQHF. CDR3 sequence (DNA): TGTGCCAGCAGTTACGGGGGAGGAGGCAATCAGCCCCAGCATTTT.

The chain recombines TRBV30 with TRBJ2-2; TRBD2 aligns across 11 bases. Germline CDR1 reads GTSNPN; CDR2 reads SVGIG (reference sequence). The CDR3 has 15 amino acids. CDR3 region: CALGLAGRGRRELFF. DNA of the CDR3: TGTGCACTTGGACTAGCGGGCCGGGGGAGGCGGGAGCTGTTTTTT.

Sample share makes this clone large. The chain combines TRBV30 with TRBJ2-5; a possible D gene is TRBD1 (5 bases). This CDR3 is built from 14 residues. Trimming shortened V by 3 bases and J by 4 bases, and 15 bases separated the two germline ends. The germline V gene encodes CDR1 GTSNPN and CDR2 SVGIG (reference sequence). CDR3: CAWRSPSGPETQYF. CDR3 DNA sequence: TGTGCCTGGAGATCCCCCTCAGGGCCAGAGACCCAGTACTTC.

The chain couples TRBV2 to TRBJ1-2; D gene uncertain. Trimming took 3 bases from V and 3 from J, leaving 5 bases between them. This CDR3 has 12 amino acids. CDR1 and CDR2 (germline): SNHLY, FYNNEI. CDR3 DNA sequence: TGTGCCAGCAGTGAGGCATACTATGGCTACACCTTC. Amino acids: CASSEAYYGYTF. The whole variable domain, remainder taken from reference TRBV2 and TRBJ1-2, is EPEVTQTPSHQVTQMGQEVILRCVPISNHLYFYWYRQILGQKVEFLVSFYNNEISEKSEIFDDQFSVERPDGSNFTLKIRSTKLEDSAMYFCASSEAYYGYTFGSGTRLTVV.

The gene calls are TRBV28 and TRBJ2-1; D remains ambiguous. The V end lost 8 bases, the J end lost 7 bases, and 12 bases lay between the germline ends. Per the germline V gene, CDR1 is MDHEN and CDR2 is SYDVKM. The CDR3 length is 12 residues. CDR3: CASSFSWNEQFF. In nucleotides, the CDR3 is TGTGCCAGCTCGTTTAGTTGGAATGAGCAGTTCTTC.

This sequence joins TRBV6-4 and TRBJ2-3, with 9 positions matching TRBD2. Looked up from germline, CDR1 is MRHNA and CDR2 is SNTAGT. V dropped 4 bases and J dropped 2; count of bases not matched to a gene: 4. The CDR3 has 15 residues. CDR3: CASSVAGEPTDTQYF. The CDR3 DNA reads TGTGCCAGCAGTGTAGCGGGAGAACCCACAGATACGCAGTATTTT.

The chain recombines TRBV5-8 with TRBJ2-7, with D perhaps TRBD1 (6 bases). Germline CDR1 is SGHTS and CDR2 is YDEGEE. The CDR3 length is 19 residues. Trimming took 1 base from V and 3 from J, leaving 26 bases between them. The CDR3 sequence is CASSLSSTKTGTLNYEQYF. The CDR3 region has the DNA TGTGCCAGCAGCTTGTCCTCTACTAAGACCGGGACACTCAACTACGAGCAGTACTTC.

The chain is built from TRBV27 and TRBJ2-1, with 7 bases matching TRBD2. The germline V gene encodes CDR1 MNHEY and CDR2 SMNVEV (reference sequence). The CDR3 runs 15 residues. The ends lost 4 bases at V and 6 bases at J; junction bases unmatched: 9. CDR3 DNA sequence: TGTGCCAGCAGTTCCCGGGGAGGGCCTTTCAATGAGCAGTTCTTC. It encodes CASSSRGGPFNEQFF.

The chain links TRBV2 to TRBJ1-4, with D possibly being TRBD1 (5 bases). V lost 9 bases and J 8 bases, leaving 13 bases between the germline ends. The CDR3 is made up of 12 amino acids. Germline V gene data show CDR1 as SNHLY and CDR2 as FYNNEI. CDR3 region: CASSRGPEKLFF. CDR3 DNA: TGTGCCAGTTCAAGGGGCCCGGAAAAACTGTTTTTT.

The chain recombines TRBV11-2 with TRBJ2-3, with no clear D. The V end lost 3 bases, the J end lost 3 bases, and 10 bases lay between the germline ends. CDR3 size: 14 residues. In germline, CDR1 is SGHAT, CDR2 FQNNGV. The CDR3 reads CASSFGLVTDTQYF. The CDR3 DNA reads as TGTGCCAGCAGCTTCGGGTTAGTGACAGATACGCAGTATTTT.

The chain is built from TRBV6-5 and TRBJ2-5; 8 nucleotides agree with TRBD2. This CDR3 has 15 residues. In germline, CDR1 is MNHEY, CDR2 SVGAGI. The V and J ends lost 2 bases and 1 base, in that order; junction bases with no gene match: 3. The CDR3 DNA is TGTGCCAGCAGTTACCGCGGGGGGCCCCAAGAGACCCAGTACTTC. Amino acid sequence: CASSYRGGPQETQYF.

V gene TRBV27 combines with J gene TRBJ1-5; TRBD1 is a possible D gene (5 bases). Trimming left V 0 bases short and J 3 bases short, with 9 bases between. The CDR3 is 15 residues long. Germline CDR1 reads MNHEY; CDR2 reads SMNVEV (reference sequence). The CDR3 reads CASSLSWGDNQPQHF. CDR3 in DNA: TGTGCCAGCAGTTTATCGTGGGGGGACAATCAGCCCCAGCATTTT.

This chain uses TRBV4-1 with TRBJ2-1; no reliable D call. Trimming cost V 0 bases and J 1 base, with 4 bases left between them. CDR3 size: 14 residues. CDR1 and CDR2 from the germline V gene are MGHRA and YSYEKL. CDR3 residues: CASSQDQSYNEQFF. Here the CDR3 DNA reads TGCGCCAGCAGCCAAGATCAATCCTACAATGAGCAGTTCTTC.

V gene TRBV19 combines with J gene TRBJ2-2, with D perhaps matching TRBD1 (6 bases). Trimming cost V 5 bases and J 1 base, with 11 bases left between them. This CDR3 contains 15 residues. Germline-derived CDR1 and CDR2 are LNHDA and SQIVND (reference sequence). The CDR3 spells CASSSLTGNTGELFF. The CDR3 coding sequence is TGTGCCAGTAGTTCCCTGACAGGGAACACCGGGGAGCTGTTTTTT.

The chain is built from TRBV15 and TRBJ1-3; the match to TRBD1 covers 7 bases. There are 14 residues in the CDR3. CDR1 is LNHNV, CDR2 YYDKDF, per germline (reference sequence). V shed 2 bases, J shed 2 bases, and the junction held 0 bases outside the gene matches. The CDR3 coding sequence is TGTGCCACCAGCAGACAGGGGGCTGGAAACACCATATATTTT. It specifies CATSRQGAGNTIYF.

In its sample, this clone was seen a few times. The chain uses TRBV28 and TRBJ2-7; tentatively, D is TRBD2 (6 bases). The CDR3 spans 14 residues. V lost 4 bases and J lost 4, with 14 bases in between. CDR1 is MDHEN, CDR2 SYDVKM, per germline. The CDR3 DNA sequence: TGTGCCAGCAGTTCCGGGACTTATTTATACGAGCAGTACTTC. It translates to CASSSGTYLYEQYF.

The V call is TRBV7-2, the J call TRBJ1-5; unclear D gene. V lost 5 bases to trimming and J lost 3 bases, with 17 bases between them. The CDR3 is made up of 16 amino acids. Germline loops: CDR1 SGHTA, CDR2 FQGNSA. This chain's CDR3 is CASSLRGPSSNQPQHF. In DNA form, the CDR3 reads TGTGCCAGCAGCCTACGAGGGCCAAGCTCCAATCAGCCCCAGCATTTT.

The V gene is TRBV11-2, the J gene TRBJ2-1; TRBD1 agrees at 11 bases. The germline gives CDR1 SGHAT, CDR2 FQNNGV. The CDR3 loop spans 17 amino acids. J lost 0 bases, V lost 4 bases, and 5 bases had no gene match. The CDR3 spells CASSSGQGGVSYNEQFF. The CDR3 DNA is TGTGCCAGCAGCTCGGGACAGGGGGGGGTCTCCTACAATGAGCAGTTCTTC. The full variable domain, its missing parts supplied by reference TRBV11-2 and TRBJ2-1, is EAGVAQSPRYKIIEKRQSVAFWCNPISGHATLYWYQQILGQGPKLLIQFQNNGVVDDSQLPKDRFSAERLKGVDSTLKIQPAKLEDSAVYLCASSSGQGGVSYNEQFFGPGTRLTVL.

V usage is TRBV7-3 and J usage is TRBJ2-1; D perhaps matches TRBD2 (5 bases). The CDR3 totals 15 residues. V was shortened by 2 bases and J by 1 base, with 9 bases between the two germline ends. From germline, CDR1 is SGHTA and CDR2 FQGTGA. CDR3 coding DNA: TGTGCCAGCAGCTTACAGCCGGGGTCCTACAATGAGCAGTTCTTC. Translation gives CASSLQPGSYNEQFF.

The CDR3 DNA is TGTGCCAGCAGCTTCAATCCTCACCAGGGGACCCAGTACTTC. Amino acids: CASSFNPHQGTQYF. The chain joins TRBV5-6 to TRBJ2-5, with D maybe TRBD1 (5 bases). Germline lookup yields CDR1 SGHDT and CDR2 YYEEEE. With 2 bases removed from V and 7 bases from J, the gap between germline ends came to 15 bases. The CDR3 loop spans 14 amino acids.

The V gene is TRBV5-1, the J gene TRBJ2-7; 9 bases are a match to TRBD2. This CDR3 region has 14 residues. The trim removed 0 bases at V and 4 bases at J, leaving 2 bases unmatched. Germline CDR1 reads SGHRS; CDR2 reads YFSETQ. CDR3 sequence (DNA): TGCGCCAGCAGCTTGGTGGCGGGAGGGTACGAGCAGTACTTC. It translates to CASSLVAGGYEQYF.

The genes are TRBV5-1 and TRBJ1-2; 11 bases align to TRBD1. Germline values: CDR1 SGHRS, CDR2 YFSETQ. The CDR3 covers 15 residues. V dropped 5 bases and J dropped 4; count of bases not matched to a gene: 7. In nucleotides, the CDR3 is TGCGCCAGCAGTCGAGGGACAGGGGGGTTCTATGGCTACACCTTC. It yields the protein CASSRGTGGFYGYTF.

The genes are TRBV18 and TRBJ2-3, with no clear D. This CDR3 has 15 amino acids. Germline-derived CDR1 and CDR2 are KGHSH and LQKENI. Trimming took off 0 bases at V and 6 bases at J, with 13 bases between the two ends. This CDR3 is CASSPPSLAGDTQYF. Written as DNA, the CDR3 is TGTGCCAGCTCACCACCGTCATTAGCCGGGGATACGCAGTATTTT. Variable domain in full (rest from reference TRBV18 and TRBJ2-3): NAGVMQNPRHLVRRRGQEARLRCSPMKGHSHVYWYRQLPEEGLKFMVYLQKENIIDESGMPKERFSAEFPKEGPSILRIQQVVRGDSAAYFCASSPPSLAGDTQYFGPGTRLTVL.

This clone was counted a single time. The J gene is TRBJ2-7, the V gene TRBV6-4, with 13 bases identical to TRBD2. Germline lookup yields CDR1 MRHNA and CDR2 SNTAGT. J lost 9 bases, V lost 2 bases, and 10 bases had no gene match. The CDR3 has 16 amino acids. Written as DNA, the CDR3 is TGTGCCAGCAGTGACCCACCCCGGACTAGCGGGAGTCCGCAGTACTTC. Translation: CASSDPPRTSGSPQYF.

This clone came up once. This rearrangement joins TRBV18 to TRBJ2-3; D gene unclear. Germline V gives CDR1 KGHSH, CDR2 LQKENI. This CDR3 has 11 amino acids. Trimming cost V 5 bases and J 5 bases, with 5 bases left between them. The CDR3 spells CASSAIDTQYF. The DNA for the CDR3 is TGTGCCAGCTCAGCGATAGATACGCAGTATTTT.

The chain couples TRBV23-1 to TRBJ1-4, with TRBD1 matching 10 bases. TRBV23-1 is treated as an ORF (open reading frame) with a function not yet certain. V lost 6 bases to trimming and J lost 0 bases; unmatched junction nucleotides: 10. This CDR3 contains 18 residues. CDR3 sequence: CASSHQGQGTTTNEKLFF. CDR3 bases: TGCGCCAGCAGCCATCAGGGACAGGGGACTACAACTAATGAAAAACTGTTTTTT.

The chain recombines TRBV19 with TRBJ2-7; maybe TRBD2 (6 bases). CDR1 is LNHDA, CDR2 SQIVND, per germline (reference sequence). Deletions cut 4 bases from V and 4 bases from J, with 11 bases between. This CDR3 spans 13 amino acids. CDR3 sequence reads: CASSTGRGYEQYF. The CDR3 DNA sequence: TGTGCCAGTAGTACCGGGAGAGGGTACGAGCAGTACTTC.

This rearrangement joins TRBV7-6 to TRBJ2-5, with 10 nucleotides matching TRBD2. Trimming took 5 bases from V and 5 from J; bases not matched to a gene: 11. This CDR3 is built from 16 residues. CDR1 and CDR2 from the germline V gene are SGHVS and FNYEAQ. The CDR3 sequence is CASSPYHALAGETQYF. CDR3 nucleotides: TGTGCCAGCAGCCCCTACCACGCACTAGCGGGGGAGACCCAGTACTTC.

This chain joins TRBV7-9 and TRBJ1-2; tentatively, D is TRBD1 (5 bases). Trimming shortened V by 2 bases and J by 4 bases, and 20 bases separated the two germline ends. The V gene's germline CDR1 is SEHNR and CDR2 FQNEAQ (reference sequence). The CDR3 consists of 17 residues. The CDR3 sequence: CASSLTPRTTTLYGYTF. CDR3 DNA sequence: TGTGCCAGCAGCTTAACCCCCCGGACAACCACCCTCTATGGCTACACCTTC.

The chain couples TRBV7-9 to TRBJ2-2; 9 bases agree with TRBD2. The CDR3 consists of 16 residues. Per the germline V gene, CDR1 is SEHNR and CDR2 is FQNEAQ (reference sequence). J gave up 7 bases and V 5 bases, and 11 bases lay outside the gene matches. The CDR3 loop reads CASSLILAGRVGELFF. The CDR3 DNA follows: TGTGCCAGCAGCCTAATCCTAGCGGGAAGAGTCGGGGAGCTGTTTTTT.